Listed below are T cell receptor beta chains from one sample, sequenced in a study of blood T cell repertoires in COVID-19. Assay: immunoSEQ multiplex PCR; the TCRdb copy retains only in-frame clones and omits some. The table includes approximately 280,000 clones, around 85% detected once. The sequenced material came from peripheral blood. The source of these receptors is a woman aged 25 to 39 who had recovered from COVID-19. Each CDR3 is given with its conserved first and last residue. A D gene is named only where the DNA matches it firmly. Some rows mark clone size as missing; the rest say once, few, many or name a class of expanded clone.

d_gene | j_gene | v_gene | abundance | CDR3aa | CDR3nt
. | TRBJ2-3 | TRBV10-3 | . | CAITEGHRTDTQYF | TGTGCCATCACTGAGGGACACAGGACAGATACGCAGTATTTT
. | TRBJ2-5 | TRBV24-1 | . | CATSDFAETDKETQYF | TGTGCCACCAGTGATTTTGCCGAAACAGATAAAGAGACCCAGTACTTC
. | TRBJ1-6 | TRBV18 | . | CASSPQVESNSPLHF | TGTGCCAGCTCACCTCAGGTTGAATCTAATTCACCCCTCCACTTT
. | TRBJ1-3 | TRBV28 | . | CASIGSTAVSGNTIYF | TGTGCCAGCATAGGTTCAACAGCCGTCTCTGGAAACACCATATATTTT
TRBD2 | TRBJ2-3 | TRBV7-3 | few | CASSLFGTSGSGDTQYF | TGTGCCAGCAGCTTATTCGGCACTAGCGGGAGTGGGGATACGCAGTATTTT
. | TRBJ1-4 | TRBV19 | . | CASSVGSVGEKLFF | TGTGCCAGTAGCGTCGGGAGCGTGGGGGAAAAACTGTTTTTT
TRBD2 | TRBJ2-7 | TRBV6-5 | . | CASSYLISGGAYEQYF | TGTGCCAGCAGTTACCTCATTAGCGGGGGGGCCTACGAGCAGTACTTC
TRBD1 | TRBJ1-4 | TRBV18 | . | CASSLTSSGTGINEKLFF | TGTGCCAGCTCACTCACTTCGTCCGGGACAGGGATCAATGAAAAACTGTTTTTT
TRBD1 | TRBJ2-7 | TRBV19 | . | CASSQEQGRKSYEQYF | TGTGCCAGTAGTCAGGAACAGGGGAGAAAGTCCTACGAGCAGTACTTC
. | TRBJ1-2 | TRBV6-4 | . | CASSDSIRGYGYTF | TGTGCCAGCAGTGACTCGATCAGGGGCTACGGCTACACCTTC
TRBD1 | TRBJ2-7 | TRBV4-3 | . | CASSQGQGSYEQYF | TGCGCCAGCAGCCAAGGACAGGGAAGCTACGAGCAGTACTTC
TRBD1 | TRBJ1-5 | TRBV28 | . | CASRTGGQPQHF | TGTGCCAGCAGGACAGGGGGACAGCCCCAGCATTTT
TRBD2 | TRBJ2-2 | TRBV6-1 | . | CASKASGGTGELFF | TGTGCCAGCAAGGCTAGCGGCGGAACCGGGGAGCTGTTTTTT
. | TRBJ1-1 | TRBV18 | . | CASSLDSEAFF | TGTGCCAGCTCCCTTGACAGCGAAGCTTTCTTT
TRBD2 | TRBJ2-7 | TRBV27 | . | CASSLFGPTSGGAHEQYF | TGTGCCAGCAGTTTATTCGGACCCACTAGCGGGGGGGCCCACGAGCAGTACTTC
. | TRBJ2-6 | TRBV19 | . | CASETLGGLGANVLTF | TGTGCCAGCGAAACCCTGGGGGGTCTTGGGGCCAACGTCCTGACTTTC
TRBD2 | TRBJ2-7 | TRBV27 | few | CASSRLAGAYEQYF | TGTGCCAGCAGTAGACTAGCGGGGGCCTACGAGCAGTACTTC
. | TRBJ2-1 | TRBV28 | . | CASSLTSGNEQFF | TGTGCCAGCAGTTTAACCAGCGGTAATGAGCAGTTCTTC
. | TRBJ2-7 | TRBV9 | . | CASSVHSGSSYEQYF | TGTGCCAGCAGCGTACATAGCGGTAGCTCCTACGAGCAGTACTTC
. | TRBJ2-3 | TRBV21-1 | . | CASSNRPTSAFTDTQYF | TGTGCCAGCAGCAACCGACCAACTAGCGCATTCACAGATACGCAGTATTTT
. | TRBJ2-7 | TRBV6-2/TRBV6-3 | . | CASSSGFRSSYEQYF | TGTGCCAGCAGTTCCGGCTTCCGGAGCTCCTACGAGCAGTACTTC
TRBD1 | TRBJ1-2 | TRBV3-1/TRBV3-2 | . | CASSPTGMDYTF | TGTGCCAGCAGCCCGACAGGGATGGACTACACCTTC
TRBD1 | TRBJ1-6 | TRBV5-4 | . | CASSAGQGNSPLHF | TGTGCCAGCAGCGCGGGACAGGGTAATTCACCCCTCCACTTT
TRBD1 | TRBJ1-4 | TRBV5-6 | . | CASSFGQGGLFF | TGTGCCAGCAGCTTCGGACAGGGGGGCCTGTTTTTT
. | TRBJ1-2 | TRBV6-2/TRBV6-3 | . | CASSYSGTPYGYTF | TGTGCCAGCAGTTACTCCGGGACACCTTATGGCTACACCTTC
. | TRBJ1-5 | TRBV6-1 | few | CASSDLGRGWGHQPQHF | TGTGCCAGCAGTGACTTGGGTAGGGGATGGGGCCATCAGCCCCAGCATTTT
. | TRBJ1-3 | TRBV4-2 | once | CASSSVSSGNTIYF | TGTGCCAGCAGTTCCGTGAGCTCTGGAAACACCATATATTTT
. | TRBJ2-5 | TRBV5-4 | . | CASRKGVLETQYF | TGTGCCAGCCGTAAGGGGGTTTTGGAGACCCAGTACTTC
. | TRBJ2-3 | TRBV30 | . | CAWSVIGDTQYF | TGTGCCTGGAGTGTAATCGGGGATACGCAGTATTTT
TRBD1 | TRBJ1-2 | TRBV27 | . | CASSDVTGGGFYGYTF | TGTGCCAGCAGTGACGTGACAGGGGGGGGGTTCTATGGCTACACCTTC
TRBD1 | TRBJ2-7 | TRBV5-1 | . | CASTYGTGSYEQYF | TGCGCCAGCACCTACGGGACAGGATCCTACGAGCAGTACTTC
. | TRBJ2-7 | TRBV27 | once | CASSLSRGSSYEQYF | TGTGCCAGCAGTTTATCCCGAGGGAGCTCCTACGAGCAGTACTTC
TRBD1 | TRBJ1-6 | TRBV27 | . | CASRTGLGYNSPLHF | TGTGCCAGCAGGACAGGGTTGGGATATAATTCACCCCTCCACTTT
TRBD2 | TRBJ2-3 | TRBV19 | . | CASSPRGGPDTQYF | TGTGCCAGTAGTCCCCGGGGGGGCCCAGATACGCAGTATTTT
. | TRBJ2-3 | TRBV7-3 | . | CASSHGNSGITDTQYF | TGTGCCAGCAGCCACGGTAACTCGGGTATCACAGATACGCAGTATTTT
. | TRBJ2-1 | TRBV3-1/TRBV3-2 | . | CASSRTGTPNEQFF | TGTGCCAGCAGCCGGACCGGGACTCCCAATGAGCAGTTCTTC
. | TRBJ2-5 | TRBV5-6 | . | CASQRGGFQETQYF | TGTGCCAGCCAACGCGGCGGCTTCCAAGAGACCCAGTACTTC